These 3 T cell receptor beta chains came from one sample sequenced in a study of spatial heterogeneity in lung cancer (dated by TCRdb to the late 2010s). The antigens these receptors bind are not known. Libraries were made using 5' RACE. The sequencer listed for this sample is NextSeq 500. The public reads were run again by TCRdb, first through fastp at Q25 and then through MiXCR, and only productive beta chains were kept. When rows share a CDR3 protein, they turn into one entry using the most common DNA and genes. This sample lists about 3,900 distinct CDR3 sequences; 4.1% were detected once. About half of the sample goes to the ten largest clones. The meaning of the sample's time point label: sample taken at primary tumor resection. Broader findings and caveats from the paper: The number of expanded intratumoral alpha and beta TCRs correlated with the tumor nonsynonymous mutation count.

This sample comprised lung tumor tissue, obtained at surgery. The receptors here all came from a male donor with early-stage non-small cell lung cancer.

The chain carries TRBV5-6 and TRBJ1-5; D perhaps matches TRBD1 (5 bases). Looked up from germline, CDR1 is SGHDT and CDR2 is YYEEEE. The CDR3 is 15 residues long. V was trimmed by 3 bases and J by 0 bases, leaving 10 bases between them. Here the CDR3 DNA reads TGTGCCAGCAGCTCGGGACCCCATAGCAATCAGCCCCAGCATTTT. Its translation: CASSSGPHSNQPQHF.

Remarks on this clonotype: One junction end disagrees with the germline gene, perhaps due to a read error. The DNA for the CDR3 is TGTGCCAGCAGTACCGACGCAGGCTATGGCCACACCTTC. This gives the protein CASSTDAGYGHTF. V and J are TRBV6-2 or TRBV6-3 and TRBJ1-2; no definite D call. The CDR3 loop spans 13 amino acids. Germline CDR1 and CDR2: MNHEY and SVGEGT.

In this sample, this clonotype is medium-sized. This sequence joins TRBV5-1 and TRBJ1-1; D uncertain. Trimming removed 0 bases at V and 7 bases at J, with 10 bases between. CDR3 size: 13 residues. Per germline, CDR1 SGHRS and CDR2 YFSETQ. DNA of the CDR3: TGCGCCAGCAGCTTGGGGCTGGGGAGTGAAGCTTTCTTT. This encodes CASSLGLGSEAFF.